This T cell receptor (beta chain) was recovered during a study of blood T cell repertoires in COVID-19. About the study: PBMCs, B-cell-depleted T cells, or T cells provided the cDNA or gDNA that made up the material.

Data came from immunoSEQ multiplex PCR; TCRdb stores just in-frame clones and leaves some out. The sample lists 100,000 to 120,000 clones; about 85% were seen once. The source of this sequence is a human donor in a cohort sampled during active COVID-19. The sample taken for sequencing was peripheral blood.

The CDR3 protein is CASSLSPSGARGNTEAFF. CDR3 nucleotide sequence: TGTGCCAGCAGCTTATCCCCAAGTGGGGCTAGAGGGAACACTGAAGCTTTCTTT. The chain carries TRBV7-6 and TRBJ1-1; possibly TRBD1 for D (5 bases). The V gene lost 2 bases and the J gene lost 1 base, with 20 bases spanning the gap. The CDR3 extends over 18 amino acids. Germline CDR1 reads SGHVS; CDR2 reads FNYEAQ.